The 22 T cell receptor beta chains reported below all come from one sample, sequenced in a study of cytomegalovirus exposure and HLA in healthy donors. PCR primers comprised 60 Vbeta and 13 Jbeta primers. The data were produced by immunoSEQ multiplex PCR, yet TCRdb's version contains in-frame clones alone and is incomplete. This table has some 200,000 clones, about 80% appearing once. Sequencing was carried out using PBMCs. The receptor set was obtained from a man aged 40-49 years in good health and CMV-seronegative.

The rearrangement uses TRBV30 and TRBJ2-7; TRBD1 agrees at 10 bases. V shed 1 base, J shed 4 bases, and the junction held 1 base outside the gene matches. The CDR3 has 13 amino acids. Germline V gene sequence: CDR1 GTSNPN, CDR2 SVGIG (reference sequence). The CDR3 DNA sequence: TGTGCCTGGAGTGGGGACAGGGGTTACGAGCAGTACTTC. Its protein is CAWSGDRGYEQYF. The whole variable domain, remainder taken from reference TRBV30 and TRBJ2-7, is SQTIHQWPATLVQPVGSPLSLECTVEGTSNPNLYWYRQAAGRGLQLLFYSVGIGQISSEVPQNLSASRPQDRQFILSSKKLLLSDSGFYLCAWSGDRGYEQYFGPGTRLTVT.

Notes on this clone: This specimen includes other DNA sequences encoding the same CDR3. V is TRBV7-9 and J is TRBJ2-2; D perhaps matches TRBD1 (5 bases). Trimming took 4 bases from V and 1 from J, leaving 10 bases between them. This CDR3 spans 15 amino acids. CDR1 is SEHNR and CDR2 is FQNEAQ in the germline V gene (reference sequence). CDR3 sequence (DNA): TGTGCCAGCAGCTCCCGGCAGGGGAACACCGGGGAGCTGTTTTTT. Encoded protein: CASSSRQGNTGELFF.

The chain combines TRBV9 with TRBJ2-6; TRBD1 matches 7 bases. CDR1 is SGDLS, CDR2 YYNGEE, per germline. With V trimmed by 3 bases and J by 1 base, 16 bases remained unmatched. This CDR3 contains 20 residues. This CDR3 is CASSEDPRDSLSSGANVLTF. The CDR3 nucleotides read TGTGCCAGCAGCGAGGATCCCCGGGACAGCCTATCTTCTGGGGCCAACGTCCTGACTTTC. The whole variable domain, filled in from reference TRBV9 and TRBJ2-6, reads DSGVTQTPKHLITATGQRVTLRCSPRSGDLSVYWYQQSLDQGLQFLIQYYNGEERAKGNILERFSAQQFPDLHSELNLSSLELGDSALYFCASSEDPRDSLSSGANVLTFGAGSRLTVL.

V is TRBV19 and J is TRBJ1-3; D not certain. CDR3 length: 16 amino acids. CDR1 and CDR2 (germline): LNHDA, SQIVND (reference sequence). V was cut by 7 bases and J by 4 bases, with 20 bases left in between. Here the CDR3 reads CASNTPGKGSGNTIYF. DNA of the CDR3: TGTGCCAGTAACACCCCCGGGAAAGGGTCAGGAAACACCATATATTTT.

This clone was seen only once. This chain joins TRBV27 and TRBJ1-5, with 7 bases lining up with TRBD1. The ends lost 3 bases at V and 4 bases at J; junction bases unmatched: 3. CDR3 length: 14 amino acids. Germline-derived CDR1 and CDR2 are MNHEY and SMNVEV (reference sequence). For the CDR3, the DNA is TGTGCCAGCAGTTTGTACAGGGGAAATCAGCCCCAGCATTTT. Amino acids: CASSLYRGNQPQHF.

The rearrangement links TRBV6-5 to TRBJ1-1; tentatively, D is TRBD1 (6 bases). The CDR3 spans 15 residues. V dropped 1 base and J dropped 4 bases, with 13 bases sitting between them. CDR1 and CDR2 (germline): MNHEY, SVGAGI. This CDR3 is CASSYLQGHGTEAFF. CDR3 DNA sequence: TGTGCCAGCAGTTACTTACAGGGTCATGGCACTGAAGCTTTCTTT.

The chain employs TRBV28 and TRBJ2-2, with TRBD1 matching over 7 bases. CDR1 is MDHEN and CDR2 is SYDVKM in the germline V gene. The ends lost 4 bases at V and 1 base at J; junction bases unmatched: 6. The CDR3 extends over 16 amino acids. The CDR3 DNA sequence: TGTGCCAGCAGTTCGACAGGGACGGGGAACACCGGGGAGCTGTTTTTT. This sequence encodes CASSSTGTGNTGELFF. The entire variable domain, with the rest obtained from reference TRBV28 and TRBJ2-2, is as follows: DVKVTQSSRYLVKRTGEKVFLECVQDMDHENMFWYRQDPGLGLRLIYFSYDVKMKEKGDIPEGYSVSREKKERFSLILESASTNQTSMYLCASSSTGTGNTGELFFGEGSRLTVL.

This clone has a single count. V gene TRBV6-5 combines with J gene TRBJ2-1, with 7 bases lining up with TRBD1. The CDR3 is 13 amino acids. The germline V gene encodes CDR1 MNHEY and CDR2 SVGAGI. V was clipped by 6 bases and J by 3 bases; unmatched bases: 2. The chain's CDR3 is CASRGDSYNEQFF. CDR3 DNA: TGTGCCAGCAGAGGGGACAGCTACAATGAGCAGTTCTTC.

This clone was counted a single time. The chain is built from TRBV18 and TRBJ2-1; 14 bases line up with TRBD2. The CDR3 has 15 residues. Trimming at V came to 6 bases and at J to 8 bases, leaving 6 bases not matched to a gene. Germline CDR1 reads KGHSH; CDR2 reads LQKENI. In nucleotides, the CDR3 is TGTGCCAGCTCGCCGGGACTAGCGGGGGCGGATGAGCAGTTCTTC. This codes for CASSPGLAGADEQFF.

The rearrangement links TRBV15 to TRBJ2-6; D is unresolved. This CDR3 has 17 residues. From germline, CDR1 is LNHNV and CDR2 YYDKDF (reference sequence). V dropped 2 bases and J dropped 0 bases, with 11 bases sitting between them. In nucleotides, the CDR3 is TGTGCCACCAGCAGACGAAAAACAAGCTCTGGGGCCAACGTCCTGACTTTC. Protein product: CATSRRKTSSGANVLTF.

The chain uses TRBV6-1 and TRBJ2-1, with TRBD2 matching 9 bases. The CDR3 runs to 19 residues. Germline assignment: CDR1 MNHNS and CDR2 SASEGT. V lost 0 bases, J lost 0 bases, and 9 bases stayed unmatched. CDR3 sequence (DNA): TGTGCCAGCAGTGAAGCGGGACTAGCCATCTCTAGCTCCTACAATGAGCAGTTCTTC. Amino acids: CASSEAGLAISSSYNEQFF.

The chain recombines TRBV7-6 with TRBJ2-1; TRBD2 aligns across 9 bases. The CDR3 consists of 17 residues. Per germline, CDR1 SGHVS and CDR2 FNYEAQ. V lost 7 bases, J lost 2 bases, and 12 bases stayed unmatched. CDR3 bases: TGTGCCAGCACCCCCTCTCCCCCTAGCGGGACCTACAATGAGCAGTTCTTC. Its protein is CASTPSPPSGTYNEQFF.

The chain couples TRBV9 to TRBJ1-1, with TRBD1 matching over 7 bases. Germline V gene lookup returns CDR1 SGDLS and CDR2 YYNGEE. This CDR3 is 16 amino acids long. Germline trimming cut 0 bases from V and 1 base from J; bases unmatched to any gene: 6. The CDR3 region is CASSVGGTGANTEAFF. DNA for the CDR3: TGTGCCAGCAGCGTAGGGGGTACAGGGGCGAACACTGAAGCTTTCTTT.

The V call is TRBV10-3, the J call TRBJ2-7, with 11 bases lining up with TRBD2. The V gene's germline CDR1 is ENHRY and CDR2 SYGVKD. The V and J ends lost 6 bases and 8 bases, in that order; junction bases with no gene match: 6. The CDR3 contains 13 residues. The CDR3 sequence is CAISLAGGPKQYF. The DNA of the CDR3 is TGTGCCATCAGCTTAGCGGGAGGGCCAAAGCAGTACTTC.

The rearrangement joins TRBV27 to TRBJ2-1; TRBD2 matches 7 bases. V was pared by 4 bases and J by 14 bases, with 8 bases of the junction left unmatched. Per the germline V gene, CDR1 is MNHEY and CDR2 is SMNVEV (reference sequence). The CDR3 loop spans 12 amino acids. Here the CDR3 DNA reads TGTGCCAGCAGTTCCGTTGCGGGAGTGGAGTTCTTC. Its protein is CASSSVAGVEFF.

This clone was seen a handful of times. The gene calls are TRBV5-6 and TRBJ2-1; 10 bases map to TRBD2. Germline CDR1 reads SGHDT; CDR2 reads YYEEEE. This CDR3 region has 15 residues. The V gene end was trimmed by 2 bases and the J gene end by 8 bases; junction bases not matched to a gene: 7. This CDR3 reads CASSFLAGEDHEQFF. The CDR3 nucleotides are TGTGCCAGCAGCTTTCTAGCGGGAGAAGACCATGAGCAGTTCTTC. Full variable domain (missing parts from reference TRBV5-6 and TRBJ2-1): DAGVTQSPTHLIKTRGQQVTLRCSPKSGHDTVSWYQQALGQGPQFIFQYYEEEERQRGNFPDRFSGHQFPNYSSELNVNALLLGDSALYLCASSFLAGEDHEQFFGPGTRLTVL.

The rearrangement uses TRBV2 and TRBJ1-2, with 7 bases that match TRBD1. The CDR3 is 15 residues long. Germline V gene data show CDR1 as SNHLY and CDR2 as FYNNEI. The ends lost 5 bases at V and 2 bases at J; junction bases unmatched: 8. CDR3 coding DNA: TGTGCCAGCAGTCGGGACAGAGGGTCGAACTATGGCTACACCTTC. Amino acids: CASSRDRGSNYGYTF.

CDR3 coding DNA: TGTGCCAGCACCCAGACTAGCGGGTACCGGGAGCTGTTTTTT. This encodes CASTQTSGYRELFF. This sequence joins TRBV27 and TRBJ2-2; 10 bases map to TRBD2. Germline CDR1 is MNHEY and CDR2 is SMNVEV (reference sequence). The length of the CDR3 is 14 residues. J was trimmed by 9 bases and V by 7 bases; bases with no gene match: 8.

This clone was picked up one time. The rearrangement joins TRBV16 to TRBJ1-1; TRBD1 matches 8 bases. This CDR3 is built from 14 residues. CDR1 and CDR2 from the germline V gene are KGHSY and FQNENV. After removal of 0 bases from V and 6 bases from J, the junction contained 3 bases not matched to a gene. The CDR3 is CASSQSAGGSEAFF. In nucleotides, the CDR3 is TGTGCCAGCAGCCAATCGGCAGGGGGCTCTGAAGCTTTCTTT.

J is TRBJ1-1 and V is TRBV4-3; no clear D. Trimming stripped 4 bases from V and 3 bases from J, with 18 bases between. The CDR3 runs 16 residues. Per germline, CDR1 LGHNA and CDR2 YSLEER. CDR3: CASSPRGGRLYTEAFF. In nucleotides, the CDR3 is TGCGCCAGCAGCCCCCGTGGAGGCAGACTGTACACTGAAGCTTTCTTT.

This clone was counted between two and nine times. The chain carries TRBV2 and TRBJ1-4; 7 positions match TRBD1. Germline CDR1 is SNHLY and CDR2 is FYNNEI. Trimming took 5 bases from V and 11 from J; bases not matched to a gene: 5. The CDR3 extends over 12 amino acids. CDR3 loop: CASSSRGEKLFF. CDR3 in DNA: TGTGCCAGCAGTTCCAGGGGGGAGAAACTGTTTTTT.

This sequence joins TRBV2 and TRBJ2-1; the match to TRBD2 covers 7 bases. Trimming cost V 1 base and J 3 bases; bases outside gene matches: 9. This CDR3 is 17 amino acids long. CDR1 SNHLY and CDR2 FYNNEI come from the germline V gene. CDR3 DNA sequence: TGTGCCAGCAGTGAAGGGAGTGCGGGAGCCGACTACAATGAGCAGTTCTTC. It is translated as CASSEGSAGADYNEQFF. The whole variable domain, remainder taken from reference TRBV2 and TRBJ2-1, is EPEVTQTPSHQVTQMGQEVILRCVPISNHLYFYWYRQILGQKVEFLVSFYNNEISEKSEIFDDQFSVERPDGSNFTLKIRSTKLEDSAMYFCASSEGSAGADYNEQFFGPGTRLTVL.